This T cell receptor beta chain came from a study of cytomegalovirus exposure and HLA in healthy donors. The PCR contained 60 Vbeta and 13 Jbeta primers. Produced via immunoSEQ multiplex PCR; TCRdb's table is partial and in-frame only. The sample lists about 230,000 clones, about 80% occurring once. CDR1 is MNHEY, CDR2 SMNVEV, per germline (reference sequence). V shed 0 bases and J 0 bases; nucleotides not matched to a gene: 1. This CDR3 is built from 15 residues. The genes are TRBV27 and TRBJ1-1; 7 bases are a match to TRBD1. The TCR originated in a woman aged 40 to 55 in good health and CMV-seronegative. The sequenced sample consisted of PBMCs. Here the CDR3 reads CASSLSGQMNTEAFF. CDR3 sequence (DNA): TGTGCCAGCAGTTTATCGGGACAGATGAACACTGAAGCTTTCTTT.